Below are 14 T cell receptor beta chains sequenced from a single sample in a study of identical twins. TCRdb fed the 5' RACE reads into MiXCR, producing one record per CDR3 protein. The sample has approximately 700,000 distinct CDR3 sequences, approximately 6.1% seen once. Source material: naive T cells sorted from blood. These receptors came from a man younger than 35 in good health.

This clonotype came up many times. This chain connects TRBV12-5 to TRBJ1-5, with TRBD1 matching over 7 bases. Germline loops: CDR1 LGHNT, CDR2 FRNRAP. The CDR3 runs to 13 residues. V lost 7 bases to trimming and J lost 7 bases; unmatched junction nucleotides: 7. The CDR3 nucleotides are TGTGCTAGTGCCCCGACAGGGTACCAGCCCCAGCATTTT. It encodes CASAPTGYQPQHF.

J is TRBJ1-4 and V is TRBV20-1, with a possible D match to TRBD1 (5 bases). This CDR3 contains 14 residues. The ends were cut back, 3 bases at V and 3 bases at J, with 11 bases in the middle. Germline CDR1 and CDR2: DFQATT and SNEGSKA (reference sequence). The CDR3 is CSARRDASNEKLFF. CDR3 DNA: TGCAGTGCTAGGAGGGACGCGTCTAATGAAAAACTGTTTTTT.

As for this clonotype: Likely a read error: the CDR3 ends without its conserved phenylalanine or tryptophan. V gene TRBV6-1 combines with J gene TRBJ1-2, with D perhaps matching TRBD1 (5 bases). Germline assignment: CDR1 MNHNS and CDR2 SASEGT. This CDR3 region has 13 residues. The V and J ends lost 5 bases and 3 bases respectively, with 10 bases between them. For the CDR3, the DNA is TGTGCCAGCAGTCCCGGGACGGACTATGGCTACACCCTC. This translates into CASSPGTDYGYTL.

The table lists this clonotype with a few counts. The rearrangement links TRBV6-1 to TRBJ2-5; no clear D. CDR1 MNHNS and CDR2 SASEGT come from the germline V gene. V gave up 3 bases and J gave up 0 bases, with 11 bases separating them. There are 15 residues in the CDR3. DNA for the CDR3: TGTGCCAGCAGTGAGTCCGAGGAATACCAAGAGACCCAGTACTTC. Translating it yields CASSESEEYQETQYF.

This clonotype was seen more than once but under ten times. This chain links TRBV20-1 with TRBJ2-3; D ambiguous. The CDR3 has 12 residues. V shed 7 bases and J shed 0 bases, with 8 bases lying between them. The germline CDR1 and CDR2 sequences are DFQATT and SNEGSKA (reference sequence). CDR3 DNA: TGCAGTGTTACAACAAGCACAGATACGCAGTATTTT. Its protein product is CSVTTSTDTQYF.

At least ten counts were recorded for this clonotype. The genes are TRBV12-3 or TRBV12-4 and TRBJ1-1, with D possibly TRBD1 on 5 matching bases. Trimming removed 1 base at V and 5 bases at J, with 11 bases between. This CDR3 spans 14 amino acids. The CDR3 region has the DNA TGTGCCAGCAGTTTAGGCGCGGGGGTAACTGAAGCTTTCTTT. Protein product: CASSLGAGVTEAFF.

This clonotype was detected ten times or more. The J gene is TRBJ2-1, the V gene TRBV15; 9 bases match TRBD1. The CDR3 spans 14 residues. The J segment lost 7 bases and the V segment lost 6 bases, leaving 7 bases of the junction unmatched. Germline V lookup: CDR1 LNHNV, CDR2 YYDKDF (reference sequence). The CDR3 sequence is CATRLTGGLNEQFF. Here the CDR3 DNA reads TGTGCCACCAGGCTGACAGGGGGTCTGAATGAGCAGTTCTTC.

This clonotype came up many times. This chain joins TRBV29-1 and TRBJ2-1; tentative D call: TRBD2 (7 bases). The CDR3 length is 12 residues. CDR1 and CDR2 from the germline V gene are SQVTM and ANQGSEA. The DNA for the CDR3 is TGCGGGTCAGGGGAGGGAGATAATGAGCAGTTCTTC. It is translated as CGSGEGDNEQFF.

The chain uses TRBV20-1 and TRBJ1-5; 8 nucleotides agree with TRBD1. The CDR3 length is 16 residues. CDR1 and CDR2 from the germline V gene are DFQATT and SNEGSKA (reference sequence). V shed 3 bases and J 5 bases; nucleotides not matched to a gene: 12. CDR3 residues: CSARDTGGTPYQPQHF. As DNA, the CDR3 is TGCAGTGCTAGGGATACAGGGGGAACGCCGTATCAGCCCCAGCATTTT.

This clonotype was detected many times. This sequence joins TRBV12-3 or TRBV12-4 and TRBJ2-3, with D possibly called TRBD1 or TRBD2 (5 bases each). The CDR3 contains 14 residues. The V end was cut by 2 bases, the J end by 4 bases, with 10 bases between. The CDR3 sequence: CASSLSGTPDTQYF. CDR3 coding DNA: TGTGCCAGCAGTTTATCAGGGACGCCAGATACGCAGTATTTT.

The chain is built from TRBV5-1 and TRBJ2-3; maybe TRBD2 (6 bases). The CDR3 contains 18 residues. Germline CDR1 SGHRS, CDR2 YFSETQ. Trimming took 0 bases from V and 7 from J, leaving 24 bases between them. In DNA form, the CDR3 reads TGCGCCAGCAGCTTGGGACTAGACAGCCATCGCTGGGGGAATACGCAGTATTTT. As protein: CASSLGLDSHRWGNTQYF.

This clonotype was recorded at least ten times. This chain connects TRBV7-2 to TRBJ1-2; 10 bases map to TRBD1. This CDR3 has 13 residues. Per the germline V gene, CDR1 is SGHTA and CDR2 is FQGNSA. The trim removed 6 bases at V and 4 bases at J, leaving 2 bases unmatched. The CDR3 spells CASSDRGPYGYTF. The CDR3 coding sequence is TGTGCCAGCAGTGACAGGGGGCCCTATGGCTACACCTTC.

This clonotype occurred many times. The rearrangement uses TRBV14 and TRBJ2-7; no clear D gene. This CDR3 comprises 12 residues. Trimming removed 5 bases from V and 8 bases from J, with 13 bases in between. CDR1 and CDR2 (germline): SGHDN, FVKESK. In DNA, the CDR3 is TGTGCCAGCAGCACCTCCCTGGTAAAGCAGTACTTC. This gives the protein CASSTSLVKQYF.

This clonotype was found once. This CDR3 reads CAWSFSLAGYNEQFF. The CDR3 DNA is TGTGCCTGGAGTTTTAGCCTAGCGGGCTACAATGAGCAGTTCTTC. This rearrangement joins TRBV30 to TRBJ2-1; 8 bases fit TRBD2. Trimming at V came to 2 bases and at J to 3 bases, leaving 6 bases not matched to a gene. The CDR3 consists of 15 residues. CDR1 is GTSNPN, CDR2 SVGIG, per germline (reference sequence).